The 13 T cell receptor beta chains reported below all come from one sample, sequenced in a study of regulatory T cells in long-lasting Graves disease. Time point indicated: newly diagnosed GD, antithyroid drugs for less than 3 months. With RNA extracted from PBMCs as input, the TCR library was made. Combining iRepertoire HTBI primers with Arm-PCR of CDR3 regions, the authors built TCR beta libraries. Using its own MiXCR run on the multiplex PCR reads, TCRdb lists one record per CDR3 protein. Of about 560,000 distinct CDR3 sequences in the sample, about 16% were seen once. Another study also made use of these data, one on T cells in Graves' hyperthyroidism and ophthalmopathy.

The specimen was peripheral blood mononuclear cells (PBMCs), collected at new diagnosis, from a patient treated with antithyroid drugs. Receptor source: a young man with Graves disease.

In this sample, this clonotype turned up many times. The chain joins TRBV29-1 to TRBJ2-7, with 8 bases fitting TRBD1. V trimming: 4 bases; J trimming: 4 bases; junction bases outside the gene matches: 3. Germline V gene sequence: CDR1 SQVTM, CDR2 ANQGSEA. The CDR3 covers 12 residues. The CDR3 sequence is CSVVRGLYEQYF. In nucleotides, the CDR3 is TGCAGCGTTGTCAGGGGGCTATACGAGCAGTACTTC.

This clonotype was counted a single time. The rearrangement uses TRBV5-6 and TRBJ2-7, with 13 bases matching TRBD2. The CDR3 sequence is 17 residues long. The ends lost 4 bases at V and 4 bases at J; junction bases unmatched: 11. CDR1 is SGHDT and CDR2 is YYEEEE in the germline V gene. The CDR3 region is CASSLSYTSGRVYEQYF. The CDR3 bases are TGTGCCAGCAGCCTTTCCTATACTAGCGGGAGGGTGTACGAGCAGTACTTC.

This clonotype was counted many times. The J gene is TRBJ2-1, the V gene TRBV7-9, with 7 bases lining up with TRBD1. CDR3 length: 13 amino acids. After removal of 5 bases from V and 10 bases from J, the junction contained 8 bases not matched to a gene. Germline CDR1 and CDR2: SEHNR and FQNEAQ (reference sequence). The CDR3 DNA reads as TGTGCCAGCAGCGTAGGGACAGCCAGGGAGCAGTTCTTC. It translates to CASSVGTAREQFF.

This clonotype was seen a few times. The rearrangement joins TRBV13 to TRBJ2-7; TRBD2 matches at 10 bases. This CDR3 region has 15 residues. Germline CDR1 PRHDT, CDR2 FYEKMQ (reference sequence). The ends lost 5 bases at V and 3 bases at J; junction bases unmatched: 7. The CDR3 DNA reads TGTGCCAGCAGCCCTCCCGGACTAGCGGACTACGAGCAGTACTTC. It is translated as CASSPPGLADYEQYF.

This clonotype was detected many times. For the CDR3, the DNA is TGTGCCAGCAGTGATATGTTGAACACTGAAGCTTTCTTT. Its translation: CASSDMLNTEAFF. The V and J genes are TRBV2 and TRBJ1-1; no clear D gene. Germline lookup yields CDR1 SNHLY and CDR2 FYNNEI. CDR3 length: 13 residues. Trimming took 3 bases from V and 0 from J, leaving 5 bases between them.

This clonotype showed up many times. The V and J genes are TRBV12-3 or TRBV12-4 and TRBJ2-3, with TRBD1 matching over 7 bases. The CDR3 has 15 amino acids. V gave up 5 bases and J gave up 2 bases; unmatched junction bases: 7. The DNA of the CDR3 is TGTGCCAGCAGTCTCCAGACAGGGTTCACAGATACGCAGTATTTT. Its protein product is CASSLQTGFTDTQYF.

This clonotype was observed many times. The rearrangement uses TRBV3-1 and TRBJ1-2, with D hard to call. Trimming removed 0 bases from V and 6 bases from J, with 14 bases in between. The CDR3 runs to 15 residues. CDR1 and CDR2 (germline): LGHDT, YNNKEL (reference sequence). The DNA for the CDR3 is TGTGCCAGCAGCCAAGACGGACCCCGGTTGCATGGCTACACCTTC. Residues: CASSQDGPRLHGYTF.

This clonotype was observed at least ten times. The V gene is TRBV5-6, the J gene TRBJ2-7; D may be TRBD1 (5 bases). V lost 0 bases and J lost 5, with 12 bases in between. This CDR3 has 14 residues. Germline CDR1 is SGHDT and CDR2 is YYEEEE. The CDR3 loop reads CASSLGREGDEQYF. CDR3 bases: TGTGCCAGCAGCTTGGGCAGGGAAGGTGACGAGCAGTACTTC.

This clonotype turned up a few times. This chain joins TRBV10-1 and TRBJ2-7, with unresolved D. Germline V gene data show CDR1 as WNHNN and CDR2 as SYGVQD (reference sequence). Trimming removed 9 bases from V and 2 bases from J, with 8 bases in between. There are 11 residues in the CDR3. CDR3 in DNA: TGCGCCAGACCGACAACCTACGAGCAGTACTTC. Translated, it gives CARPTTYEQYF.

This clonotype has more than one count but fewer than ten. J is TRBJ2-5 and V is TRBV30, with D possibly TRBD2 on 5 matching bases. Germline V CDR1 and CDR2: GTSNPN, SVGIG (reference sequence). The CDR3 runs 14 residues. Trimming cost V 2 bases and J 4 bases, with 14 bases left between them. The chain's CDR3 is CAWSPSLVRETQYF. The CDR3 region has the DNA TGTGCCTGGAGTCCTTCACTAGTTAGAGAGACCCAGTACTTC.

This clonotype was counted many times. The CDR3 DNA reads TGTGCCAGCAGTGTTGGGGTTGGAGTCTCCGGAAACACCATATATTTT. It encodes CASSVGVGVSGNTIYF. The chain has TRBV6-1 and TRBJ1-3, with D unresolved. CDR3 length: 16 amino acids. V was clipped by 4 bases and J by 4 bases, with 17 bases between them. Germline V gene data show CDR1 as MNHNS and CDR2 as SASEGT.

The CDR3 DNA sequence: TGTGCCATCAGTCCCCGACCAGCGGGAGACGGCAACGAGCAGTACTTC. Its translation is CAISPRPAGDGNEQYF. The V call is TRBV10-3, the J call TRBJ2-7; 8 bases map to TRBD2. V lost 5 bases, J lost 5 bases, and 14 bases stayed unmatched. This CDR3 region has 16 residues. Germline CDR1 is ENHRY and CDR2 is SYGVKD.

Many counts were recorded for this clonotype. The chain has TRBV20-1 and TRBJ2-5; 8 nucleotides align to TRBD1. Germline-derived CDR1 and CDR2 are DFQATT and SNEGSKA (reference sequence). Trimming removed 5 bases from V and 5 bases from J; junction bases left unmatched: 10. This CDR3 spans 14 amino acids. The CDR3 DNA follows: TGCAGTGCTCACCACCAGGGGGCCACGGAGACCCAGTACTTC. As protein: CSAHHQGATETQYF.